This TCR beta chain originates from a study of human T cells and chemical hapten exposure. Turning to the study itself: Doses of diphenylcyclopropenone went to the patients' scalps weekly throughout the roughly 24-week study.

The time point: patch test 1, 2 weeks after DPC sensitization. Sample treatment: therapeutic diphenylcyclopropenone sensitization with weekly scalp DPC. Extraction of total RNA was performed on unfractionated whole blood. The library labeled individual cDNA molecules by adding unique molecular identifiers to them. TCRdb reanalysed the RACE reads using MiXCR and keeps one entry per CDR3 protein. The sample shows about 99,000 distinct CDR3 sequences, around 12% of them seen only once. V trimming: 8 bases; J trimming: 5 bases; junction bases outside the gene matches: 6. The CDR3 has 13 amino acids. The germline gives CDR1 SGHNT, CDR2 YYREEE (reference sequence).

The genes are TRBV5-4 and TRBJ2-1; 8 bases are a match to TRBD1. The origin of this receptor is a woman aged 40-49 years with alopecia areata. Some clones in this sample may be carry-over from other donors' samples. This specimen was whole blood, taken in connection with sensitization to the hapten diphenylcyclopropenone (DPC). In DNA, the CDR3 is TGTGCCAGGGGGACAGGCGTAAACAATGAGCAGTTCTTC. As protein: CARGTGVNNEQFF.